Listed below are T cell receptor beta chains from one sample, sequenced in a study of Ad26.COV2.S vaccination and SARS-CoV-2 variants. Only in-frame clones appear in the TCRdb table, and some are missing; sequencing was by immunoSEQ multiplex PCR. The table has around 100,000 clones, approximately 82% seen once. The starting material was peripheral blood, obtained after recovery from COVID-19. The origin of the receptors is a human donor who had recovered from COVID-19. CDR3s include the opening cysteine and the closing phenylalanine or tryptophan. Fields, in order: D gene, J gene, clone size, V gene, CDR3 protein, CDR3 DNA. A D gene is named only where the DNA matches it firmly. Clone size, where shown, is once, few, many, or a class for clones that have expanded.

. | TRBJ1-5 | . | TRBV25-1 | CASIRGGQPQHF | TGTGCCAGCATCAGGGGAGGTCAGCCCCAGCATTTT
TRBD1 | TRBJ2-1 | . | TRBV3-1/TRBV3-2 | CASRDRGEQFF | TGTGCCAGCAGAGACAGGGGGGAGCAGTTCTTC
. | TRBJ2-7 | . | TRBV4-1 | CASSQSASGTTFAQYF | TGCGCCAGCAGCCAAAGCGCCTCCGGGACAACATTTGCGCAGTACTTC
. | TRBJ2-2 | . | TRBV4-3 | CASSQGTGTSTGELFF | TGCGCCAGCAGCCAAGGGACCGGGACGTCAACCGGGGAGCTGTTTTTT
. | TRBJ2-7 | . | TRBV11-2 | CASRSPGSPRYEQYF | TGTGCCAGCAGGTCTCCGGGATCCCCACGCTACGAGCAGTACTTC
TRBD1 | TRBJ1-4 | . | TRBV6-2/TRBV6-3 | CASTPGTGVEKLFF | TGTGCCAGCACCCCCGGGACAGGGGTTGAAAAACTGTTTTTT
TRBD1 | TRBJ2-7 | once | TRBV27 | CASSLGTGLTYEQYF | TGTGCCAGCAGTTTAGGGACAGGTTTAACGTACGAGCAGTACTTC
. | TRBJ1-3 | . | TRBV30 | CAFAGRQTPGNTIYF | TGTGCTTTTGCCGGCCGGCAGACCCCTGGAAACACCATATATTTT
. | TRBJ2-1 | . | TRBV7-2 | CASSLGLAFNEQFF | TGTGCCAGCAGCTTAGGTCTAGCTTTCAATGAGCAGTTCTTC
. | TRBJ1-5 | . | TRBV6-2/TRBV6-3 | CASSYAGDQPQHF | TGTGCCAGCAGTTACGCCGGGGACCAGCCCCAGCATTTT
TRBD1 | TRBJ1-2 | . | TRBV4-3 | CASSPRIRDRAFYGYTF | TGCGCCAGCAGCCCACGGATCCGGGACAGAGCATTCTATGGCTACACCTTC